A single sample is the source of the 32 T cell receptor beta chains below, sequenced in a study of prognosis after radiotherapy for stage I lung cancer. TCR beta CDR3 amplification from genomic DNA was performed by two-round multiplex PCR. Primers were specific to each TRBV and TRBJ gene in first-round PCR. In TCRdb, the multiplex PCR reads were re-called with MiXCR into one record per CDR3 protein. The sample lists about 35,000 distinct CDR3 sequences, less than 35% seen once, with approximately 16% in the top ten. The specimen was PBMCs, collected before or after stereotactic body radiation therapy (not recorded which). The receptors originated from a donor of 50 years or more with non-small cell lung cancer.

The chain recombines TRBV28 with TRBJ1-5; 7 bases are shared with TRBD1. Germline values: CDR1 MDHEN, CDR2 SYDVKM. The CDR3 is 15 amino acids. The V and J ends lost 4 bases and 5 bases, in that order; junction bases with no gene match: 8. Here the CDR3 DNA reads TGTGCCAGCAGTTGGGGGACAGTTGGCGATCAGCCCCAGCATTTT. Residues: CASSWGTVGDQPQHF.

This clonotype was observed at least ten times. CDR3 residues: CASGRTVEKLFF. The DNA of the CDR3 is TGTGCCAGCGGCCGGACCGTTGAAAAACTGTTTTTT. The chain carries TRBV28 and TRBJ1-4; D remains unclear. Germline CDR1 reads MDHEN; CDR2 reads SYDVKM. The CDR3 sequence is 12 residues long. Deletions cut 8 bases from V and 7 bases from J, with 11 bases between.

Ten or more counts support this clonotype. The chain combines TRBV7-9 with TRBJ2-2, with 7 bases that match TRBD1. The CDR3 is 15 residues long. Germline V gene sequence: CDR1 SEHNR, CDR2 FQNEAQ (reference sequence). Unmatched junction bases numbered 3, after V lost 3 bases and J lost 2 bases. The CDR3 here is CASSFQGVNTGELFF. Here the CDR3 DNA reads TGTGCCAGCAGCTTTCAGGGGGTCAACACCGGGGAGCTGTTTTTT.

This clonotype has ten or more counts. The chain recombines TRBV5-5 with TRBJ1-4, with D tentatively TRBD1 (5 bases). Germline CDR1 and CDR2: SGHKS and YYEKEE (reference sequence). This CDR3 has 14 residues. V was shortened by 2 bases and J by 4 bases, with 9 bases between the two germline ends. The CDR3 here is CASSLQAGNEKLFF. The DNA of the CDR3 is TGTGCCAGCAGCTTACAGGCCGGTAATGAAAAACTGTTTTTT.

The CDR3 DNA follows: TGCAGTGCTAGCGAGGGGTTCGGCAATCAGCCCCAGCATTTT. Translated: CSASEGFGNQPQHF. The J gene is TRBJ1-5, the V gene TRBV20-1; possible D gene TRBD1, 5 bases. The length of the CDR3 is 14 residues. CDR1 and CDR2 (germline): DFQATT, SNEGSKA (reference sequence). The V gene lost 3 bases and the J gene lost 2 bases, with 11 bases spanning the gap.

This clonotype appeared many times. The chain links TRBV6-1 to TRBJ1-4, with D hard to call. The germline V gene encodes CDR1 MNHNS and CDR2 SASEGT. The V gene lost 3 bases and the J gene lost 0 bases, with 8 bases spanning the gap. The CDR3 runs to 15 residues. CDR3 bases: TGTGCCAGCAGTGACGTGGGGACAACTAATGAAAAACTGTTTTTT. Translated: CASSDVGTTNEKLFF.

This clonotype was observed at least ten times. The rearrangement links TRBV5-1 to TRBJ2-2; unclear D gene. The CDR3 spans 16 residues. The germline V gene encodes CDR1 SGHRS and CDR2 YFSETQ. V gave up 1 base and J gave up 0 bases, with 10 bases separating them. CDR3 sequence: CASSLMGRANTGELFF. The CDR3 coding sequence is TGCGCCAGCAGCTTGATGGGCAGAGCGAACACCGGGGAGCTGTTTTTT.

At least ten counts were recorded for this clonotype. The gene calls are TRBV2 and TRBJ1-3; D possibly corresponds to TRBD1 (5 bases). Germline assignment: CDR1 SNHLY and CDR2 FYNNEI. V was shortened by 5 bases and J by 4 bases, with 12 bases between the two germline ends. The CDR3 consists of 14 residues. The chain's CDR3 is CASSMRGIGNTIYF. The CDR3 DNA reads as TGTGCCAGCAGTATGAGGGGAATAGGAAACACCATATATTTT.

A remark on this clonotype: A read error may explain this, as a much larger clone is one base away. The rearrangement uses TRBV6-2 or TRBV6-3 and TRBJ1-6, with 7 bases matching TRBD1. Germline V CDR1 and CDR2: MNHEY, SVGEGT. This CDR3 has 15 amino acids. The CDR3 region is CARSSHGQANSPLHF. As DNA, the CDR3 is TGTGCCAGGAGTTCCCACGGACAGGCAAATTCACCCCTCCACTTT.

At least ten counts were recorded for this clonotype. V usage is TRBV5-1 and J usage is TRBJ1-2; TRBD1 agrees at 8 bases. Germline V gives CDR1 SGHRS, CDR2 YFSETQ. V lost 3 bases, J lost 2 bases, and 15 bases stayed unmatched. This CDR3 contains 18 residues. The CDR3 protein is CASSSSPTGAVLNYGYTF. The DNA of the CDR3 is TGCGCCAGCAGCTCCTCCCCGACAGGGGCCGTTTTAAACTATGGCTACACCTTC.

This clonotype was detected many times. V and J are TRBV7-2 and TRBJ1-5, with D maybe TRBD1 (5 bases). Trimming shortened V by 1 base and J by 2 bases, and 9 bases separated the two germline ends. CDR3 length equals 15 residues. Germline V gene data show CDR1 as SGHTA and CDR2 as FQGNSA. The CDR3 DNA is TGTGCCAGCAGCTTAGTTATGGGGGGCAATCAGCCCCAGCATTTT. As protein: CASSLVMGGNQPQHF. Full variable domain (missing parts from reference TRBV7-2 and TRBJ1-5): GAGVSQSPSNKVTEKGKDVELRCDPISGHTALYWYRQSLGQGLEFLIYFQGNSAPDKSGLPSDRFSAERTGGSVSTLTIQRTQQEDSAVYLCASSLVMGGNQPQHFGDGTRLSIL.

This clonotype showed up just once. One end of the junction varies from germline; a read error may be responsible. The chain recombines TRBV7-9 with TRBJ2-1; no reliable D call. CDR3 length equals 12 residues. In germline, CDR1 is SEHNR, CDR2 FQNEAQ (reference sequence). CDR3 in DNA: TGTGCCAGCAGACATGGTGGTGATGAACAGTTCTTC. It yields the protein CASRHGGDEQFF.

The sample holds many counts of this clonotype. The chain carries TRBV10-2 and TRBJ2-5; D may be TRBD2 (6 bases). Trimming shortened V by 2 bases and J by 2 bases, and 12 bases separated the two germline ends. Per germline, CDR1 WSHSY and CDR2 SAAADI. This CDR3 spans 15 amino acids. The CDR3 region has the DNA TGCGCCAGCAGTGAGATGGGGACTCTACAAGAGACCCAGTACTTC. Its translation: CASSEMGTLQETQYF.

The J gene is TRBJ2-5, the V gene TRBV5-4; 8 nucleotides agree with TRBD2. This CDR3 is built from 13 residues. From germline, CDR1 is SGHNT and CDR2 YYREEE (reference sequence). V dropped 4 bases and J dropped 8; count of bases not matched to a gene: 7. CDR3 amino acids: CASSQGLEGTQYF. Here the CDR3 DNA reads TGTGCCAGCAGCCAGGGACTAGAGGGAACCCAGTACTTC.

CDR3 residues: CASSLANFPGFTGELFF. In nucleotides, the CDR3 is TGCGCCAGCAGCTTGGCGAATTTCCCAGGGTTTACCGGGGAGCTGTTTTTT. The chain recombines TRBV5-1 with TRBJ2-2; the D gene is possibly TRBD1 (5 bases). Germline V lookup: CDR1 SGHRS, CDR2 YFSETQ. V was cut by 0 bases and J by 5 bases, with 17 bases left in between. There are 17 residues in the CDR3.

This clonotype was recorded many times. The chain has TRBV7-9 and TRBJ1-3, with D possibly being TRBD1 (6 bases). CDR3 length: 13 amino acids. V was cut by 8 bases and J by 0 bases, with 8 bases left in between. CDR1 is SEHNR, CDR2 FQNEAQ, per germline (reference sequence). The chain's CDR3 is CASQGSSGNTIYF. In DNA, the CDR3 is TGTGCCAGCCAGGGGAGCTCTGGAAACACCATATATTTT. Filled out from reference TRBV7-9 and TRBJ1-3, the complete variable domain reads DTGVSQNPRHKITKRGQNVTFRCDPISEHNRLYWYRQTLGQGPEFLTYFQNEAQLEKSRLLSDRFSAERPKGSFSTLEIQRTEQGDSAMYLCASQGSSGNTIYFGEGSWLTVV.

This clonotype has a count of ten or more. The V call is TRBV29-1, the J call TRBJ1-2, with D hard to call. The V gene lost 0 bases and the J gene lost 1 base, with 18 bases spanning the gap. Germline CDR1 is SQVTM and CDR2 is ANQGSEA. The CDR3 is 17 residues long. The CDR3 coding sequence is TGCAGCGTTGAAGATAGAACGAAACGCCACCTTAACTATGGCTACACCTTC. It is translated as CSVEDRTKRHLNYGYTF.

The sample holds many counts of this clonotype. The rearrangement uses TRBV12-3 or TRBV12-4 and TRBJ2-4; 8 nucleotides line up with TRBD1. The CDR3 totals 14 residues. Germline trimming cut 5 bases from V and 4 bases from J; bases unmatched to any gene: 4. CDR3: CASSIWDRKNIQYF. In DNA, the CDR3 is TGTGCCAGCAGTATATGGGACAGGAAAAACATTCAGTACTTC.

V usage is TRBV6-2 or TRBV6-3 and J usage is TRBJ1-6; 9 bases line up with TRBD1. The CDR3 length is 13 residues. CDR1 is MNHEY and CDR2 is SVGEGT in the germline V gene. V gave up 7 bases and J gave up 8 bases; unmatched junction bases: 3. CDR3 protein: CASTDRGYSPLHF. The CDR3 region has the DNA TGTGCCAGCACCGACAGGGGGTATTCACCCCTCCACTTT.

This chain uses TRBV15 with TRBJ1-2, with unresolved D. V shed 8 bases and J shed 4 bases, with 17 bases lying between them. The CDR3 sequence is 14 residues long. CDR1 and CDR2 (germline): LNHNV, YYDKDF (reference sequence). The CDR3 coding sequence is TGTGCCACCGGCTCCTACGCGGGTAGCTATGGCTACACCTTC. As protein: CATGSYAGSYGYTF.

This clonotype was seen repeatedly, ten times or more. The chain employs TRBV5-1 and TRBJ1-2; D gene ambiguous. The CDR3 extends over 13 amino acids. V lost 1 base to trimming and J lost 1 base, with 5 bases between them. Germline loops: CDR1 SGHRS, CDR2 YFSETQ. CDR3 in amino acids: CASSLRSNYGYTF. The CDR3 DNA reads as TGCGCCAGCAGCTTGAGAAGTAACTATGGCTACACCTTC. Full variable domain (rest looked up from reference TRBV5-1 and TRBJ1-2): KAGVTQTPRYLIKTRGQQVTLSCSPISGHRSVSWYQQTPGQGLQFLFEYFSETQRNKGNFPGRFSGRQFSNSRSEMNVSTLELGDSALYLCASSLRSNYGYTFGSGTRLTVV.

This clonotype was seen many times. The chain's CDR3 is CASSIELVRELFF. Here the CDR3 DNA reads TGTGCCAGTAGTATAGAACTAGTAAGGGAGCTGTTTTTT. J is TRBJ2-2 and V is TRBV19; TRBD2 is a possible D gene (5 bases). From germline, CDR1 is LNHDA and CDR2 SQIVND (reference sequence). The CDR3 extends over 13 amino acids. V lost 0 bases, J lost 9 bases, and 8 bases lay in between.

A note on this clonotype: A read error may be the cause here, since a much bigger clone is one base away. The genes are TRBV6-5 and TRBJ2-3, with 8 bases aligning to TRBD2. The V gene's germline CDR1 is MNHEY and CDR2 SVGAGI. There are 15 residues in the CDR3. The CDR3 DNA is TGTGCCAGCAGTTCCGGTAGCGGGGCCACATATACGCAGTATTTT. Translation: CASSSGSGATYTQYF.

This clonotype was recorded many times. This sequence joins TRBV6-2 or TRBV6-3 and TRBJ2-5, with 14 bases matching TRBD2. Germline V lookup: CDR1 MNHEY, CDR2 SVGEGT. The CDR3 is 20 amino acids. V was clipped by 5 bases and J by 0 bases; unmatched bases: 14. CDR3 nucleotides: TGTGCCAGCAGTCCCCGACTAGCGGGGGGGCCCGTGATGTACCAAGAGACCCAGTACTTC. Its protein is CASSPRLAGGPVMYQETQYF.

This clonotype was counted ten times or more. This chain links TRBV7-2 with TRBJ1-2; the match to TRBD1 covers 7 bases. This CDR3 has 16 amino acids. Germline CDR1 reads SGHTA; CDR2 reads FQGNSA. With 5 bases clipped from V and 3 bases from J, the junction kept 12 bases outside the gene matches. The DNA for the CDR3 is TGTGCCAGCAGCCGGGGAGGGGAACAGGGGCACTATGGCTACACCTTC. It translates to CASSRGGEQGHYGYTF.

This clonotype came up many times. V gene TRBV20-1 combines with J gene TRBJ1-5; D unclear. Germline CDR1 reads DFQATT; CDR2 reads SNEGSKA (reference sequence). There are 12 residues in the CDR3. The V and J ends lost 7 bases and 7 bases respectively, with 14 bases between them. The CDR3 coding sequence is TGCAGTGTTTTCGACGGGGTGCAGCCCCAGCATTTT. This sequence encodes CSVFDGVQPQHF.

In this sample, this clonotype turned up many times. The chain uses TRBV28 and TRBJ1-1; D unresolved. Trimming took 9 bases from V and 3 from J, leaving 14 bases between them. Germline CDR1 MDHEN, CDR2 SYDVKM. The CDR3 contains 13 residues. The CDR3 reads CASAGGWHTEAFF. The CDR3 DNA sequence: TGTGCCAGTGCCGGTGGCTGGCACACTGAAGCTTTCTTT.

About this clonotype itself: A far larger clone differs by one base, so this is likely a read error. The chain has TRBV6-2 or TRBV6-3 and TRBJ2-2, with 8 nucleotides matching TRBD1. Unmatched junction bases numbered 9, after V lost 5 bases and J lost 7 bases. The CDR3 totals 15 residues. CDR1 is MNHEY and CDR2 is SVGEGT in the germline V gene. CDR3 region: CASSRAVTGVGELFF. Here the CDR3 DNA reads TGTGCCAGCAGTAGAGCCGTGACAGGGGTCGGGGAGCTGTTTTTT.

As concerns this clonotype: A read error is possible here, since a much larger clone lies one base away. The chain uses TRBV12-3 or TRBV12-4 and TRBJ2-7; no clear D. The length of the CDR3 is 14 residues. CDR3 sequence: CDSLSELLPTEQYF. In nucleotides, the CDR3 is TGTGACAGCCTTAGTGAACTCTTGCCTACCGAGCAGTACTTC.

The table lists this clonotype with many counts. J is TRBJ2-1 and V is TRBV20-1, with TRBD2 matching over 11 bases. The CDR3 loop spans 14 amino acids. Germline assignment: CDR1 DFQATT and CDR2 SNEGSKA (reference sequence). Trimming removed 4 bases from V and 5 bases from J; junction bases left unmatched: 4. The CDR3, as DNA: TGCAGTGCTAAAGGGACTAGCGGACACAATGAGCAGTTCTTC. Residues: CSAKGTSGHNEQFF.

The chain employs TRBV10-1 and TRBJ2-7, with 11 bases that match TRBD2. CDR1 is WNHNN, CDR2 SYGVQD, per germline (reference sequence). V lost 3 bases and J lost 5; bases outside the gene matches: 6. The CDR3 loop spans 15 amino acids. CDR3 in DNA: TGCGCCAGCAGTGATGCGGGACTAGCGGTCCACGAGCAGTACTTC. Protein sequence: CASSDAGLAVHEQYF.

This clonotype was seen repeatedly, ten times or more. This chain uses TRBV7-9 with TRBJ2-2; TRBD2 aligns across 10 bases. The V and J ends lost 6 bases and 5 bases, in that order; junction bases with no gene match: 6. The CDR3 is made up of 15 amino acids. CDR1 and CDR2 (germline): SEHNR, FQNEAQ (reference sequence). This CDR3 reads CASRENSGGTGELFF. CDR3 bases: TGTGCCAGCAGGGAGAATAGCGGGGGGACCGGGGAGCTGTTTTTT.